The clone carrying this T cell receptor beta chain was counted a single time. This specimen belongs to a study of blood T cell repertoires in COVID-19. Study-wide background: Nucleic acid was either cDNA or gDNA, and it came from T cells, B-cell-depleted T cells, or PBMCs.

The CDR3 loop spans 16 amino acids. The V gene end was trimmed by 5 bases and the J gene end by 1 base; junction bases not matched to a gene: 6. Germline V gene data show CDR1 as SGHTS and CDR2 as YDEGEE. Cohorts were based on clinical histories the participants reported. Sequencing used immunoSEQ multiplex PCR; TCRdb keeps in-frame clones, though not all of them. The sample consists of fewer than 250,000 clones, roughly 84% of them appearing once. Sequencing used PBMCs or T cells enriched from blood (not recorded which). This rearrangement joins TRBV5-8 to TRBJ1-5; TRBD1 matches 10 bases. The sequence was obtained from a woman aged 35 to 49 who had recovered from COVID-19. CDR3 sequence (DNA): TGTGCCAGCAGTGTGGGGACAGGGGTGAGCAATCAGCCCCAGCATTTT. Residues: CASSVGTGVSNQPQHF.